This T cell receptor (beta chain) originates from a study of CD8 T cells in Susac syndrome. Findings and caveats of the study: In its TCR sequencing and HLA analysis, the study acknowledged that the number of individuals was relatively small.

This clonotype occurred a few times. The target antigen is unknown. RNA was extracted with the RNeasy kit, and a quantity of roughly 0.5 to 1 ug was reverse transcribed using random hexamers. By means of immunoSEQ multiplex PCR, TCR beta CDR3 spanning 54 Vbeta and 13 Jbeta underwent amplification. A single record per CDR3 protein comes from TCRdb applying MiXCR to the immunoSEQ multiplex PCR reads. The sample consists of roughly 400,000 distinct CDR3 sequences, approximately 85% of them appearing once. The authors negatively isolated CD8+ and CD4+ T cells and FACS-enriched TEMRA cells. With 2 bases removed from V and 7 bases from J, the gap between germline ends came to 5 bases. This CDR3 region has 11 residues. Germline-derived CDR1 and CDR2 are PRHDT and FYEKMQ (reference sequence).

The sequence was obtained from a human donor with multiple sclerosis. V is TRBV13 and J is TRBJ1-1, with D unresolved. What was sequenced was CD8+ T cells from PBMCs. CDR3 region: CASSLRNEAFF. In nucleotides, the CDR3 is TGTGCCAGCAGCTTAAGGAATGAAGCTTTCTTT.